Below are 15 T cell receptor beta chains sequenced from a single sample in a study of blood T cell repertoires in COVID-19. The table came from immunoSEQ multiplex PCR; TCRdb's copy has only in-frame clones and leaves some out. This table holds around 220,000 clones, around 82% found once. Sequenced material: peripheral blood. The receptors originated from a woman older than 75 with active or convalescent COVID-19.

This rearrangement joins TRBV18 to TRBJ1-2, with 7 bases matching TRBD1. The ends lost 4 bases at V and 3 bases at J; junction bases unmatched: 5. The CDR3 is made up of 14 amino acids. Germline CDR1 KGHSH, CDR2 LQKENI. Here the CDR3 reads CASSLTGTDYGYTF. As DNA, the CDR3 is TGTGCCAGCTCACTCACCGGGACAGACTATGGCTACACCTTC.

V usage is TRBV28 and J usage is TRBJ2-1, with 10 bases lining up with TRBD2. The CDR3 is 16 residues long. Looked up from germline, CDR1 is MDHEN and CDR2 is SYDVKM. The ends lost 6 bases at V and 10 bases at J; junction bases unmatched: 15. This CDR3 reads CASSPVRALAGGEQFF. The CDR3 DNA sequence: TGTGCCAGCAGCCCCGTACGTGCATTAGCGGGAGGAGAGCAGTTCTTC.

V is TRBV19 and J is TRBJ2-5; 11 nucleotides agree with TRBD2. The CDR3 has 16 residues. Germline trimming cut 4 bases from V and 2 bases from J; bases unmatched to any gene: 6. Germline lookup yields CDR1 LNHDA and CDR2 SQIVND (reference sequence). Here the CDR3 DNA reads TGTGCCAGTAGTACTAGCGGGAGGTTTATACAAGAGACCCAGTACTTC. It is translated as CASSTSGRFIQETQYF.

This chain links TRBV27 with TRBJ1-4; 8 nucleotides match TRBD1. This CDR3 has 16 amino acids. The V and J ends lost 4 bases and 5 bases, in that order; junction bases with no gene match: 9. CDR1 is MNHEY, CDR2 SMNVEV, per germline (reference sequence). CDR3 nucleotide sequence: TGTGCCAGCAGTTCAATGCCAGGGGGCGGGAATGAAAAACTGTTTTTT. Translation gives CASSSMPGGGNEKLFF.

This sequence joins TRBV18 and TRBJ2-1; a possible D gene is TRBD2 (5 bases). Germline values: CDR1 KGHSH, CDR2 LQKENI. Trimming removed 3 bases from V and 6 bases from J, with 15 bases in between. CDR3 size: 15 residues. CDR3: CASSPLLRGSNEQFF. The DNA of the CDR3 is TGTGCCAGCTCACCTTTGCTTCGGGGATCCAATGAGCAGTTCTTC.

This clone was detected once. The chain employs TRBV3-1 (or the pseudogene TRBV3-2) and TRBJ1-1; D is uncertain. This CDR3 contains 12 residues. Germline CDR1 and CDR2: LGHDT and YNNKEL (reference sequence). V dropped 0 bases and J dropped 8 bases, with 7 bases sitting between them. CDR3 sequence: CASSQDAGEAFF. In DNA form, the CDR3 reads TGTGCCAGCAGCCAAGATGCGGGGGAAGCTTTCTTT.

The rearrangement uses TRBV18 and TRBJ2-7; D might be TRBD2 (5 bases). The CDR3 is made up of 14 amino acids. Trimming stripped 3 bases from V and 3 bases from J, with 12 bases between. Looked up from germline, CDR1 is KGHSH and CDR2 is LQKENI. CDR3 nucleotide sequence: TGTGCCAGCTCACCCACTTCCGGGGTCTACGAGCAGTACTTC. This sequence encodes CASSPTSGVYEQYF.

The rearrangement links TRBV27 to TRBJ2-7; possible D gene TRBD2, 5 bases. Germline V gives CDR1 MNHEY, CDR2 SMNVEV (reference sequence). This CDR3 region has 14 residues. The ends were cut back, 7 bases at V and 6 bases at J, with 19 bases in the middle. The chain's CDR3 is CASKRMDSMTEQYF. The CDR3 DNA is TGTGCCAGCAAAAGGATGGACTCAATGACCGAGCAGTACTTC.

This rearrangement joins TRBV3-1 (or the pseudogene TRBV3-2) to TRBJ1-4; D gene unclear. Between the trimmed V and J ends, which lost 0 bases and 1 base, there was a span of 30 bases. CDR1 is LGHDT and CDR2 is YNNKEL in the germline V gene (reference sequence). This CDR3 contains 23 residues. CDR3 in amino acids: CASSQDPNPPLSQVGITNEKLFF. The CDR3 coding sequence is TGTGCCAGCAGCCAAGATCCGAACCCCCCGCTTTCCCAGGTCGGAATAACTAATGAAAAACTGTTTTTT.

The V gene is TRBV12-5, the J gene TRBJ1-2, with 8 bases matching TRBD1. V shed 1 base and J 8 bases; nucleotides not matched to a gene: 9. This CDR3 comprises 15 residues. The germline gives CDR1 LGHNT, CDR2 FRNRAP. The DNA of the CDR3 is TGTGCTAGTGGTTTGGAACCAGGGGGCTTCTGGGGCTACACCTTC. Translating it yields CASGLEPGGFWGYTF.

On this clone: This may stem from a read error, because a much larger clone lies one nucleotide away. J is TRBJ1-1 and V is TRBV12-3 or TRBV12-4; D is ambiguous. CDR3 length: 13 amino acids. Deletions cut 6 bases from V and 1 base from J, with 9 bases between. The CDR3 spells CASSRLGNTEAFF. The CDR3 DNA reads as TGTGCCAGCAGCCGACTGGGGAACACTGAAGCTTTCTTT.

This CDR3 reads CASSRDNSNQPQHF. The DNA of the CDR3 is TGTGCCAGCAGCCGGGACAATTCCAATCAGCCCCAGCATTTT. The chain combines TRBV7-2 with TRBJ1-5, with D possibly TRBD1 on 6 matching bases. The CDR3 runs 14 residues. Per germline, CDR1 SGHTA and CDR2 FQGNSA. Trimming pared 5 bases from V and 3 bases from J, leaving 11 bases between.

This clone was seen a handful of times. The chain recombines TRBV29-1 with TRBJ1-2, with no clear D. The CDR3 contains 11 residues. Germline V gene data show CDR1 as SQVTM and CDR2 as ANQGSEA. The germline V and J ends were trimmed by 7 bases and 7 bases, with 13 bases remaining between them. The CDR3 reads CSASLGFGYTF. CDR3 in DNA: TGCAGCGCGTCTCTCGGGTTTGGCTACACCTTC.

V is TRBV10-3 and J is TRBJ2-5; D might be TRBD1 (5 bases). Germline V lookup: CDR1 ENHRY, CDR2 SYGVKD. Trimming stripped 2 bases from V and 4 bases from J, with 14 bases between. This CDR3 has 15 amino acids. CDR3 loop: CAISEGAPSGETQYF. As DNA, the CDR3 is TGTGCCATCAGTGAGGGGGCCCCCTCGGGAGAGACCCAGTACTTC.

The chain is built from TRBV20-1 and TRBJ2-3; D remains unclear. CDR1 is DFQATT, CDR2 SNEGSKA, per germline (reference sequence). This CDR3 comprises 15 residues. V lost 3 bases and J 1 base, leaving 14 bases between the germline ends. The chain's CDR3 is CSASGHATRTDTQYF. The CDR3 nucleotides are TGCAGTGCTAGTGGGCATGCAACCCGCACAGATACGCAGTATTTT.